The next 32 T cell receptor beta chains were all read from a single sample in a study of blood T cell repertoires in COVID-19. Profiled with immunoSEQ multiplex PCR; TCRdb holds only in-frame clones, not every one. The sample consists of 200,000 to 300,000 clones, 70% to 90% of them appearing once. Sequenced material: peripheral blood. The receptors come from a man aged 45-65 years with acute or convalescent COVID-19.

This clone was observed a few times. This chain links TRBV4-1 with TRBJ2-2, with unresolved D. The length of the CDR3 is 15 residues. Germline V gene sequence: CDR1 MGHRA, CDR2 YSYEKL. V was pared by 1 base and J by 2 bases, with 8 bases between. The CDR3: CASSQGPGNTGELFF. In nucleotides, the CDR3 is TGCGCCAGCAGCCAAGGGCCAGGAAACACCGGGGAGCTGTTTTTT.

The rearrangement links TRBV5-6 to TRBJ1-5, with TRBD1 identical over 8 bases. V gave up 0 bases and J gave up 3 bases; unmatched junction bases: 5. The CDR3 totals 16 residues. Germline assignment: CDR1 SGHDT and CDR2 YYEEEE. The CDR3 reads CASSLESGGLNQPQHF. The CDR3 DNA sequence: TGTGCCAGCAGCTTGGAGTCAGGGGGCCTCAATCAGCCCCAGCATTTT.

This sequence joins TRBV29-1 and TRBJ2-7; a possible D gene is TRBD1 (5 bases). The CDR3 contains 15 residues. V lost 3 bases, J lost 2 bases, and 17 bases lay in between. The germline V gene has CDR1 SQVTM and CDR2 ANQGSEA. Here the CDR3 DNA reads TGCAGCGTTGAGACACTGGAGTCAGGGACCTACGAGCAGTACTTC. Its translation is CSVETLESGTYEQYF.

The chain employs TRBV10-3 and TRBJ1-3, with TRBD1 identical over 7 bases. CDR3 length: 14 residues. Germline values: CDR1 ENHRY, CDR2 SYGVKD. J was trimmed by 0 bases and V by 7 bases; bases with no gene match: 3. The CDR3 coding sequence is TGTGCCATCAACCGGGACAGCTCTGGAAACACCATATATTTT. The encoded protein is CAINRDSSGNTIYF.

CDR3 sequence (DNA): TGTGCCAGCAGCTTAGCCCGACTAGCGGGCCGAAGGGCCTACGAGCAGTACTTC. Translated: CASSLARLAGRRAYEQYF. The V gene is TRBV7-2, the J gene TRBJ2-7; TRBD2 agrees at 10 bases. Germline CDR1 and CDR2: SGHTA and FQGNSA. J gave up 2 bases and V 0 bases, and 10 bases lay outside the gene matches. The CDR3 runs to 18 residues.

The genes are TRBV13 and TRBJ2-1, with TRBD2 identical over 7 bases. The CDR3 has 16 residues. Germline trimming cut 4 bases from V and 0 bases from J; bases unmatched to any gene: 6. Germline V gives CDR1 PRHDT, CDR2 FYEKMQ (reference sequence). CDR3 DNA sequence: TGTGCCAGCAGCTCCCCGGGGGGTAGCTCCTACAATGAGCAGTTCTTC. Protein: CASSSPGGSSYNEQFF. The entire variable domain, with the rest obtained from reference TRBV13 and TRBJ2-1, is as follows: AAGVIQSPRHLIKEKRETATLKCYPIPRHDTVYWYQQGPGQDPQFLISFYEKMQSDKGSIPDRFSAQQFSDYHSELNMSSLELGDSALYFCASSSPGGSSYNEQFFGPGTRLTVL.

The chain carries TRBV9 and TRBJ1-6, with 7 bases matching TRBD1. The CDR3 contains 16 residues. Germline V gene data show CDR1 as SGDLS and CDR2 as YYNGEE. Trimming removed 0 bases from V and 8 bases from J; junction bases left unmatched: 8. The CDR3 sequence is CASSVDPGGGHSPLHF. In DNA form, the CDR3 reads TGTGCCAGCAGCGTAGACCCAGGGGGAGGTCATTCACCCCTCCACTTT. The full variable domain, rest sourced from reference TRBV9 and TRBJ1-6, is DSGVTQTPKHLITATGQRVTLRCSPRSGDLSVYWYQQSLDQGLQFLIQYYNGEERAKGNILERFSAQQFPDLHSELNLSSLELGDSALYFCASSVDPGGGHSPLHFGNGTRLTVT.

V and J are TRBV11-2 and TRBJ2-3; TRBD1 is a possible D gene (6 bases). Looked up from germline, CDR1 is SGHAT and CDR2 is FQNNGV. This CDR3 is 14 amino acids long. The ends were cut back, 5 bases at V and 2 bases at J, with 11 bases in the middle. The CDR3 loop is CASSTGQATDTQYF. DNA for the CDR3: TGTGCCAGCAGCACGGGACAAGCCACAGATACGCAGTATTTT.

This clone was picked up one time. This rearrangement joins TRBV3-1 (or the pseudogene TRBV3-2) to TRBJ2-6; 10 nucleotides align to TRBD1. There are 18 residues in the CDR3. J gave up 3 bases and V 1 base, and 6 bases lay outside the gene matches. Germline CDR1 is LGHDT and CDR2 is YNNKEL (reference sequence). The CDR3 sequence is CASSQADRGLGGANVLTF. CDR3 coding DNA: TGTGCCAGCAGCCAAGCGGACAGGGGGTTGGGTGGGGCCAACGTCCTGACTTTC.

This chain uses TRBV19 with TRBJ1-2; TRBD1 might be the D (5 bases). Germline V CDR1 and CDR2: LNHDA, SQIVND (reference sequence). V was cut by 7 bases and J by 8 bases, with 20 bases left in between. This CDR3 has 14 residues. CDR3 sequence reads: CASKESGTPEGYTF. The DNA of the CDR3 is TGTGCCAGTAAAGAATCAGGGACTCCTGAGGGCTACACCTTC.

This chain uses TRBV5-5 with TRBJ1-6; 8 bases line up with TRBD1. V was clipped by 4 bases and J by 5 bases; unmatched bases: 11. Germline V gene data show CDR1 as SGHKS and CDR2 as YYEKEE (reference sequence). There are 17 residues in the CDR3. The CDR3 loop is CASSTSLQGAHNSPLHF. The CDR3 coding sequence is TGTGCCAGCAGCACCTCTCTCCAGGGGGCACATAATTCACCCCTCCACTTT.

This clone occurred once. The rearrangement joins TRBV5-1 to TRBJ1-1; no reliable D call. Trimming took off 1 base at V and 6 bases at J, with 16 bases between the two ends. Per the germline V gene, CDR1 is SGHRS and CDR2 is YFSETQ. The CDR3 runs to 15 residues. CDR3 region: CASSLWEAEIAEAFF. CDR3 nucleotide sequence: TGCGCCAGCAGCTTGTGGGAAGCGGAAATAGCTGAAGCTTTCTTT.

This rearrangement joins TRBV6-5 to TRBJ1-5; 11 positions agree with TRBD1. Germline V lookup: CDR1 MNHEY, CDR2 SVGAGI. V was pared by 6 bases and J by 1 base, with 2 bases of the junction left unmatched. This CDR3 is 15 amino acids long. CDR3 sequence reads: CASRGQGGSNQPQHF. Written as DNA, the CDR3 is TGTGCCAGCAGGGGACAGGGGGGGAGCAATCAGCCCCAGCATTTT.

This clone was seen only a few times. The rearrangement links TRBV5-8 to TRBJ1-1; D is possibly TRBD1 (6 bases). V was clipped by 1 base and J by 12 bases, with 22 bases between them. This CDR3 spans 15 amino acids. CDR1 is SGHTS, CDR2 YDEGEE, per germline. In DNA, the CDR3 is TGTGCCAGCAGCTTGAACATTGGGGGGGCGTTTCGAACTTTCTTT. This gives the protein CASSLNIGGAFRTFF. Based on the CDR3 plus reference TRBV5-8 and TRBJ1-1, the full variable domain is EAGVTQSPTHLIKTRGQQATLRCSPISGHTSVYWYQQALGLGLQFLLWYDEGEERNRGNFPPRFSGRQFPNYSSELNVNALELEDSALYLCASSLNIGGAFRTFFGQGTRLTVV.

The V call is TRBV5-1, the J call TRBJ1-6; a weak D match, TRBD1 (5 bases). V dropped 0 bases and J dropped 4 bases, with 5 bases sitting between them. The CDR3 runs to 14 residues. The germline CDR1 and CDR2 sequences are SGHRS and YFSETQ. The CDR3 loop is CASSLEGYNSPLHF. The CDR3 DNA reads as TGCGCCAGCAGCTTGGAGGGGTATAATTCACCCCTCCACTTT.

This chain uses TRBV29-1 with TRBJ1-1, with TRBD1 matching 7 bases. This CDR3 is 14 amino acids long. The J segment lost 1 base and the V segment lost 8 bases, leaving 10 bases of the junction unmatched. Germline-derived CDR1 and CDR2 are SQVTM and ANQGSEA. This CDR3 is CSSYGGTENTEAFF. The CDR3 DNA is TGCAGCTCCTATGGTGGGACAGAGAACACTGAAGCTTTCTTT. The full variable domain, rest sourced from reference TRBV29-1 and TRBJ1-1, is SAVISQKPSRDICQRGTSLTIQCQVDSQVTMMFWYRQQPGQSLTLIATANQGSEATYESGFVIDKFPISRPNLTFSTLTVSNMSPEDSSIYLCSSYGGTENTEAFFGQGTRLTVV.

In DNA, the CDR3 is TGCAGTGCTAGTCGGGACAGTTTCAATCAGCCCCAGCATTTT. Its translation is CSASRDSFNQPQHF. This sequence joins TRBV20-1 and TRBJ1-5; 7 nucleotides match TRBD1. With V trimmed by 3 bases and J by 3 bases, 5 bases remained unmatched. This CDR3 spans 14 amino acids. Germline values: CDR1 DFQATT, CDR2 SNEGSKA (reference sequence).

This sequence joins TRBV11-3 and TRBJ1-1; no reliable D call. CDR3 length: 12 amino acids. Trimming pared 5 bases from V and 1 base from J, leaving 5 bases between. Germline V CDR1 and CDR2: SGHNT, YENEEA. The CDR3 here is CASSLRNTEAFF. The DNA of the CDR3 is TGTGCCAGCAGCCTCCGGAACACTGAAGCTTTCTTT. Filled out from reference TRBV11-3 and TRBJ1-1, the complete variable domain reads EAGVVQSPRYKIIEKKQPVAFWCNPISGHNTLYWYLQNLGQGPELLIRYENEEAVDDSQLPKDRFSAERLKGVDSTLKIQPAELGDSAVYLCASSLRNTEAFFGQGTRLTVV.

The J gene is TRBJ2-3, the V gene TRBV27, with 8 bases fitting TRBD2. The CDR3 spans 16 residues. CDR1 MNHEY and CDR2 SMNVEV come from the germline V gene (reference sequence). V lost 0 bases, J lost 6 bases, and 8 bases stayed unmatched. The CDR3 is CASSLSPPGTRDTQYF. Written as DNA, the CDR3 is TGTGCCAGCAGTTTATCGCCACCCGGGACTAGGGATACGCAGTATTTT.

In its sample, this clone was seen once. The chain employs TRBV7-3 and TRBJ1-2; D uncertain. Germline values: CDR1 SGHTA, CDR2 FQGTGA. The CDR3 runs 12 residues. V lost 3 bases, J lost 3 bases, and 5 bases lay in between. The CDR3 loop reads CASSFGYYGYTF. The DNA of the CDR3 is TGTGCCAGCAGCTTCGGGTACTATGGCTACACCTTC. Complete variable domain (other parts from reference TRBV7-3 and TRBJ1-2): GAGVSQTPSNKVTEKGKYVELRCDPISGHTALYWYRQSLGQGPEFLIYFQGTGAADDSGLPNDRFFAVRPEGSVSTLKIQRTERGDSAVYLCASSFGYYGYTFGSGTRLTVV.

The rearrangement joins TRBV5-1 to TRBJ1-6; unclear D gene. CDR1 is SGHRS, CDR2 YFSETQ, per germline. This CDR3 contains 14 residues. V lost 5 bases and J lost 4, with 10 bases in between. CDR3 sequence (DNA): TGCGCCAGCAGTGATGGTACTTATAATTCACCCCTCCACTTT. This sequence encodes CASSDGTYNSPLHF.

V is TRBV11-2 and J is TRBJ2-7, with 7 bases identical to TRBD1. CDR1 is SGHAT, CDR2 FQNNGV, per germline. V lost 2 bases and J lost 2; bases outside the gene matches: 3. This CDR3 is built from 14 residues. CDR3 protein: CASSLPGTAYEQYF. CDR3 coding DNA: TGTGCCAGCAGCTTACCAGGGACAGCCTACGAGCAGTACTTC.

V gene TRBV3-1 (or the pseudogene TRBV3-2) combines with J gene TRBJ2-2, with 7 bases fitting TRBD2. V lost 4 bases to trimming and J lost 0 bases; unmatched junction nucleotides: 5. Looked up from germline, CDR1 is LGHDT and CDR2 is YNNKEL (reference sequence). This CDR3 contains 16 residues. The CDR3 sequence is CASSPTGLTNTGELFF. The CDR3 DNA is TGTGCCAGCAGCCCAACGGGACTAACGAACACCGGGGAGCTGTTTTTT.

V gene TRBV5-8 combines with J gene TRBJ2-5, with 10 bases matching TRBD2. The ends lost 3 bases at V and 5 bases at J; junction bases unmatched: 13. The germline V gene has CDR1 SGHTS and CDR2 YDEGEE. The CDR3 consists of 17 residues. This CDR3 reads CASSSMLTSGSPETQYF. The CDR3 region has the DNA TGTGCCAGCAGCTCGATGTTGACTAGCGGGTCCCCCGAGACCCAGTACTTC.

V gene TRBV18 combines with J gene TRBJ1-1, with TRBD1 as a possible D gene (6 bases). Between the trimmed V and J ends, which lost 3 bases and 4 bases, there was a span of 21 bases. CDR3 length: 17 amino acids. Germline-derived CDR1 and CDR2 are KGHSH and LQKENI. For the CDR3, the DNA is TGTGCCAGCTCACCCCCAGGGGCTTACCGAGGGGGCACTGAAGCTTTCTTT. It is translated as CASSPPGAYRGGTEAFF. The entire variable domain, with the rest obtained from reference TRBV18 and TRBJ1-1, is as follows: NAGVMQNPRHLVRRRGQEARLRCSPMKGHSHVYWYRQLPEEGLKFMVYLQKENIIDESGMPKERFSAEFPKEGPSILRIQQVVRGDSAAYFCASSPPGAYRGGTEAFFGQGTRLTVV.

The chain links TRBV7-9 to TRBJ1-2; D gene ambiguous. Per the germline V gene, CDR1 is SEHNR and CDR2 is FQNEAQ (reference sequence). V was clipped by 5 bases and J by 1 base, with 11 bases between them. The CDR3 loop spans 14 amino acids. The chain's CDR3 is CASSPFPLNYGYTF. Written as DNA, the CDR3 is TGTGCCAGCAGCCCTTTCCCCCTTAACTATGGCTACACCTTC.

This chain links TRBV18 with TRBJ2-5; TRBD1 aligns across 10 bases. Unmatched junction bases numbered 5, after V lost 5 bases and J lost 5 bases. Germline assignment: CDR1 KGHSH and CDR2 LQKENI. The CDR3 is made up of 14 amino acids. In DNA, the CDR3 is TGTGCCAGCTCATCGACAGGGGGCGATGAGACCCAGTACTTC. Translated, it gives CASSSTGGDETQYF. Variable domain in full (rest from reference TRBV18 and TRBJ2-5): NAGVMQNPRHLVRRRGQEARLRCSPMKGHSHVYWYRQLPEEGLKFMVYLQKENIIDESGMPKERFSAEFPKEGPSILRIQQVVRGDSAAYFCASSSTGGDETQYFGPGTRLLVL.

This chain joins TRBV10-3 and TRBJ2-7; 9 nucleotides match TRBD1. J was trimmed by 6 bases and V by 10 bases; bases with no gene match: 10. From germline, CDR1 is ENHRY and CDR2 SYGVKD. CDR3 length equals 13 residues. The CDR3: CASTQGAESEQYF. CDR3 coding DNA: TGTGCCAGCACACAGGGGGCGGAGAGCGAGCAGTACTTC.

V is TRBV21-1 and J is TRBJ2-6; whether TRBD2, the table's D call, matches the DNA was not checked. TRBV21-1 is tagged as a pseudogene. The CDR3 sequence is 17 residues long. The CDR3 sequence is CARPQSGRPSGANVLTF. CDR3 DNA sequence: TGTGCCAGACCCCAGAGCGGGAGGCCCTCTGGGGCCAACGTCCTGACTTTC.

V gene TRBV10-1 combines with J gene TRBJ1-5; weak D call: TRBD1 (5 bases). This CDR3 region has 13 residues. Germline lookup yields CDR1 WNHNN and CDR2 SYGVQD (reference sequence). V lost 2 bases to trimming and J lost 9 bases, with 11 bases between them. CDR3: CASSETLQAPQHF. CDR3 sequence (DNA): TGCGCCAGCAGTGAGACACTACAGGCGCCCCAGCATTTT.

The chain joins TRBV10-2 to TRBJ2-7, with D perhaps TRBD1 (5 bases). Deletions cut 0 bases from V and 4 bases from J, with 10 bases between. The CDR3 spans 14 residues. Germline-derived CDR1 and CDR2 are WSHSY and SAAADI. In DNA, the CDR3 is TGCGCCAGCAGTGAGTCGGGGCAACTTTACGAGCAGTACTTC. Encoded protein: CASSESGQLYEQYF.

This chain links TRBV5-8 with TRBJ1-6; D is possibly TRBD1 (5 bases). The ends were cut back, 1 base at V and 7 bases at J, with 9 bases in the middle. The V gene's germline CDR1 is SGHTS and CDR2 YDEGEE. This CDR3 has 14 amino acids. The CDR3 bases are TGTGCCAGCAGCTTGACAGGAAAAAATTCACCCCTCCACTTT. Translated, it gives CASSLTGKNSPLHF.